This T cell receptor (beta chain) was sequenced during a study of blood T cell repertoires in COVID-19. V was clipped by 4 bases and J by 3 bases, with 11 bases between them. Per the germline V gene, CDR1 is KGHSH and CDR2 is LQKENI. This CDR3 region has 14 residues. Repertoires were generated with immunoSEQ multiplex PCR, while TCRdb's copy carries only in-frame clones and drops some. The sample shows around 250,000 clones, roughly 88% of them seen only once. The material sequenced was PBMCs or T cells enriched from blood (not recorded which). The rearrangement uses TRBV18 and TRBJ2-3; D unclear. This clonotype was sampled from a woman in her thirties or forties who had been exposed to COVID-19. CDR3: CASSRYGKTDTQYF. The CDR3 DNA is TGTGCCAGCTCACGGTACGGTAAAACAGATACGCAGTATTTT.